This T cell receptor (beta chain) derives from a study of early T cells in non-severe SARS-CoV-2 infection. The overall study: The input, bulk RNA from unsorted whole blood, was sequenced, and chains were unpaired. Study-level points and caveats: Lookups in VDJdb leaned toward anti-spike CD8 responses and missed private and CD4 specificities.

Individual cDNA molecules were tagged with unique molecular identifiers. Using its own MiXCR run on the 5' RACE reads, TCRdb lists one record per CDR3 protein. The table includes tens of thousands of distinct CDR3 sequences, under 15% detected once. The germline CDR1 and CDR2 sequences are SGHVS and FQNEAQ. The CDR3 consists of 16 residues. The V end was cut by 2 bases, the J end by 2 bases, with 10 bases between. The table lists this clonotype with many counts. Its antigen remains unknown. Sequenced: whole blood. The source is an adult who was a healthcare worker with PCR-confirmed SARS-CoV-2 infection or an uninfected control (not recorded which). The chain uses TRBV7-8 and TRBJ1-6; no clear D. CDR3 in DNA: TGTGCCAGCAGCTTACGTCAGGCCACCTATAATTCACCCCTCCACTTT. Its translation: CASSLRQATYNSPLHF. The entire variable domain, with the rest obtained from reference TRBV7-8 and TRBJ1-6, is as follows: GAGVSQSPRYKVAKRGQDVALRCDPISGHVSLFWYQQALGQGPEFLTYFQNEAQLDKSGLPSDRFFAERPEGSVSTLKIQRTQQEDSAVYLCASSLRQATYNSPLHFGNGTRLTVT.